This T cell receptor beta chain originates from a study of metastatic and nonmetastatic thyroid tumors (dated by TCRdb to about 2020). As for the study more broadly: For patients with malignant and with benign thyroid disease, the researchers compared repertoires between peripheral blood samples and tumor or nodule tissue samples. Beyond this particular receptor, the publication reports: TCR beta diversity was reported as significantly higher in malignant tumors than in benign nodules, in both blood and tumor samples.

This clone was seen many times. The antigen it recognizes is unknown. The record has no base qualities; no much larger clone is one base away. Library preparation employed PCR. The listed sequencing device is Illumina HiSeq 4000. High-throughput sequencing was used to profile the TCR beta-chain CDR3 region of every patient. Regarding the original processing steps: A classifier to discriminate distant-metastatic papillary thyroid cancer patients was built from CDR3 differences across clinicopathological groups. Repertoire diversity was assessed with the Shannon index, and tumor-blood repertoire similarity with the Morisita-Horn index. The raw public reads went through TCRdb reprocessing: fastp at Q25, MiXCR clone calling, in-frame beta chains kept. For this entry, the V and J calls and clone size follow TCRdb and not the study's own pipeline. Counted in this sample were just under 8,000 clones; 26% of them appeared once. Over 5% of the sample is taken by the ten largest.

None of the patients had been given any treatment before thyroid surgery. Patient clinical samples collected from 2012 to 2018 were retrospectively analysed using T-cell receptor beta sequencing. CDR1 is given as LGHDT and CDR2 as YNNKEL, both from the germline V gene (reference sequence). The CDR3 contains 11 residues, cysteine and phenylalanine counted. The kept DNA is CDR3 alone, 33 bases in frame from the first base. V loses 4 bases of germline sequence and J loses 4 bases, and the interval between the two ends is 2 bases. Source material: adjacent normal tissue. The clonotype originates from a female donor with papillary thyroid cancer or a benign thyroid nodule (not recorded which). Some clones in this sample may be carry-over from other donors' samples. The chain is made from TRBV3-1 and TRBJ1-3, with the D gene not confidently named. The CDR3 is CASSLGNTIYF. The nucleotides are TGTGCCAGCAGCCTGGGAAACACCATATATTTT.